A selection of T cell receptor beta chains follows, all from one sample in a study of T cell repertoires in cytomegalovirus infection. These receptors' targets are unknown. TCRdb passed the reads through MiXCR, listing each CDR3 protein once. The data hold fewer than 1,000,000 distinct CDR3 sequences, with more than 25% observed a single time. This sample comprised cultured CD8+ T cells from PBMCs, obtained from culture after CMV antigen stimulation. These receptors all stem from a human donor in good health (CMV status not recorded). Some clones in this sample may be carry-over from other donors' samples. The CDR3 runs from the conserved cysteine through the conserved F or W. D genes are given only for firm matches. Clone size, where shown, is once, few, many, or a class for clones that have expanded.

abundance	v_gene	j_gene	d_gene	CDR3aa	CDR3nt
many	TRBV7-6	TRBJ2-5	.	CASSSDWVVQETQYF	TGTGCCAGCAGCTCCGATTGGGTGGTCCAAGAGACCCAGTACTTC
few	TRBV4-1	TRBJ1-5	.	CASSHYDTFNQPQHF	TGCGCCAGCAGCCACTATGACACCTTTAATCAGCCCCAGCATTTT
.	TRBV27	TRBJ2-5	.	CASSLGGARETQYF	TGTGCCAGCAGTTTGGGGGGGGCCAGGGAGACCCAGTACTTC
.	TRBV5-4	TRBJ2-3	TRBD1	CASSLRSRQGVFGDTQYF	TGTGCCAGCAGCTTGAGAAGCCGACAGGGGGTTTTTGGAGATACGCAGTATTTT
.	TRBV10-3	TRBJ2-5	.	CAISGRTTRDQETQYF	TGTGCCATCAGTGGAAGAACCACCCGGGACCAAGAGACCCAGTACTTC
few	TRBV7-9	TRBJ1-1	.	CASSYTGGSTEAFF	TGTGCCAGCAGTTACACCGGCGGGTCGACTGAAGCTTTCTTT
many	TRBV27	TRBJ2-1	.	CASSLVGNNEQFF	TGTGCCAGCAGTTTGGTGGGAAACAATGAGCAGTTCTTC
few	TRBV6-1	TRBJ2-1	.	CASSEIGVEQFF	TGTGCCAGCAGTGAAATAGGGGTTGAGCAGTTCTTC
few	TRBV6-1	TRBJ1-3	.	CASSEWGGGNTIYF	TGTGCCAGCAGTGAATGGGGAGGGGGAAACACCATATATTTT
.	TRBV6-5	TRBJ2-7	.	CASSYSKSPYEQYF	TGTGCCAGCAGTTACTCGAAATCGCCCTACGAGCAGTACTTC
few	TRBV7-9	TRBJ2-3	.	CASTMEGTSDTQYF	TGTGCCAGCACGATGGAGGGCACGTCAGATACGCAGTATTTT
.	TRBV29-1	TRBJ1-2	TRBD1	CSVGTGRYTF	TGCAGCGTTGGGACAGGGCGTTACACCTTC
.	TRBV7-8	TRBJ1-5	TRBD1	CASTQTDREGQPQHF	TGTGCCAGCACCCAAACCGACAGGGAGGGTCAGCCCCAGCATTTT
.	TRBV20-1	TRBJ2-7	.	CSARVAIGVSYEQYF	TGCAGTGCTAGAGTGGCTATCGGGGTTTCCTACGAGCAGTACTTC
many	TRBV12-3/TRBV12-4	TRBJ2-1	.	CASSFPESSYNEQFF	TGTGCCAGCAGTTTTCCCGAGAGCTCCTACAATGAGCAGTTCTTC
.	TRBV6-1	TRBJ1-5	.	CASSGGLGNQPQHF	TGTGCCAGCAGTGGGGGGTTGGGCAATCAGCCCCAGCATTTT
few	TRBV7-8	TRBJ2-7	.	CASSFGAQKYF	TGTGCCAGCAGCTTTGGGGCACAGAAGTACTTC
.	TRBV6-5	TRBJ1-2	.	CASSYGQAHGYTF	TGTGCCAGCAGTTACGGGCAGGCGCATGGCTACACCTTC
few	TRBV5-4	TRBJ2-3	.	CASSLGEVPQYF	TGTGCCAGCAGCCTGGGAGAGGTTCCGCAGTATTTT
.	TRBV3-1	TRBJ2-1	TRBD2	CASSQQAGANEQFF	TGTGCCAGCAGCCAACAAGCGGGGGCCAATGAGCAGTTCTTC
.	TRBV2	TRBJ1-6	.	CASSDGRAIYNSPLHF	TGTGCCAGCAGTGACGGTCGGGCCATCTATAATTCACCCCTCCACTTT
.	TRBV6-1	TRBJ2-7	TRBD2	CASSEDRGGYEQYF	TGTGCCAGCAGTGAAGATCGGGGGGGGTACGAGCAGTACTTC
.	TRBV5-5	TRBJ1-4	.	CASSLAQGEKLFF	TGTGCCAGCAGCTTGGCACAAGGTGAAAAACTGTTTTTT